This TCR beta chain was sequenced during a study of siplizumab effects on memory and regulatory T cells. TCRdb's table, derived via immunoSEQ multiplex PCR, lists solely in-frame clones and lacks some. The repertoire holds roughly 100,000 clones, with around 90% as singletons. The CDR3 runs 12 residues. V lost 8 bases to trimming and J lost 7 bases; unmatched junction nucleotides: 4. Germline V gives CDR1 SGHNT, CDR2 YYREEE (reference sequence). The clonotype comes from a human donor in good health. Sequences were obtained from non-Treg CD4+ T cells sorted from blood. The V gene is TRBV5-4, the J gene TRBJ1-5, with 9 bases aligning to TRBD1. The CDR3 region is CARGQGLQPQHF. The CDR3 DNA reads TGTGCCAGGGGACAGGGACTCCAGCCCCAGCATTTT.